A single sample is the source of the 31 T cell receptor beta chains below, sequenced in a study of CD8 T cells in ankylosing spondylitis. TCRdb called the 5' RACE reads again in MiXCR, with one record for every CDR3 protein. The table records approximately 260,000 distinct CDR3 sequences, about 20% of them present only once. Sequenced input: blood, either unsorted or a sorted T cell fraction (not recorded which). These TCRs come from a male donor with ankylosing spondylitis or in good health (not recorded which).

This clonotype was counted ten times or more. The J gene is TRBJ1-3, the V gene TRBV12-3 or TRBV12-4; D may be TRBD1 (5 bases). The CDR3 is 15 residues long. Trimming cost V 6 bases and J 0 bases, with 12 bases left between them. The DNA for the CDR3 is TGTGCCAGCAGACCGACAGACGACTCTGGAAACACCATATATTTT. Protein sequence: CASRPTDDSGNTIYF.

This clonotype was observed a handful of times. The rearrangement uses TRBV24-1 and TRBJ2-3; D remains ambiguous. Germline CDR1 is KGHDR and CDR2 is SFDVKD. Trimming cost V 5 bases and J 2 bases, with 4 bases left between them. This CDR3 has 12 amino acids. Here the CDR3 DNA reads TGTGCCACCAGTGGAACCACAGATACGCAGTATTTT. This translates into CATSGTTDTQYF.

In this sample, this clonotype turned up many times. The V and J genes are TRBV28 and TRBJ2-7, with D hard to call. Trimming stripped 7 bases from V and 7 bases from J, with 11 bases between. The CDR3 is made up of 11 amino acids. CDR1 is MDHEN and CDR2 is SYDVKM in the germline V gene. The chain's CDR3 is CASTLGGEQYF. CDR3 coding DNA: TGTGCCAGCACCCTGGGTGGTGAGCAGTACTTC.

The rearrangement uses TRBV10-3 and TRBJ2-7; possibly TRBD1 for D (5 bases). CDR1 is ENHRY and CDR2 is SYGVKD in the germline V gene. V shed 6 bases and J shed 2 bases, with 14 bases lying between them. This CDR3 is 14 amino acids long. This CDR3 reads CAIRDTRGTYEQYF. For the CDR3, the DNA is TGTGCCATCAGGGACACTCGAGGAACCTACGAGCAGTACTTC.

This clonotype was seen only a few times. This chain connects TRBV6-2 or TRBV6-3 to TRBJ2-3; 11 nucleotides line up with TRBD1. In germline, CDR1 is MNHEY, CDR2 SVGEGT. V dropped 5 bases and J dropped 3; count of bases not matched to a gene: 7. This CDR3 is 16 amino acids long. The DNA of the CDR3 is TGTGCCAGCAGTCGACGGGACAGGGGGGAGACAGATACGCAGTATTTT. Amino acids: CASSRRDRGETDTQYF.

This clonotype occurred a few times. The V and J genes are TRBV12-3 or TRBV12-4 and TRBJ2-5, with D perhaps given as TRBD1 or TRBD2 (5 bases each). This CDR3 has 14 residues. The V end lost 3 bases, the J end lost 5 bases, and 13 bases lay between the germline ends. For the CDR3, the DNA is TGTGCCAGCAGTTTCGTTCGGGGCGAGGAGACCCAGTACTTC. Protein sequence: CASSFVRGEETQYF.

The CDR3 loop reads CASSLAVNYGYTF. The DNA for the CDR3 is TGTGCCAGCAGTTTAGCAGTTAACTATGGCTACACCTTC. The J gene is TRBJ1-2, the V gene TRBV27; D gene ambiguous. The CDR3 length is 13 residues. Germline V gene sequence: CDR1 MNHEY, CDR2 SMNVEV (reference sequence). Trimming cost V 2 bases and J 1 base, with 5 bases left between them.

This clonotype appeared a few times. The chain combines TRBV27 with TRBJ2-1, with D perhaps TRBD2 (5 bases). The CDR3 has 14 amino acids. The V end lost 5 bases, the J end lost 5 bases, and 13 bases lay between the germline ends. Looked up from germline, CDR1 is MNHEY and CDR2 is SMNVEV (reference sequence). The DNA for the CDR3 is TGTGCCAGCAGTACCTCCCTGGGAGACAATGAGCAGTTCTTC. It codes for CASSTSLGDNEQFF.

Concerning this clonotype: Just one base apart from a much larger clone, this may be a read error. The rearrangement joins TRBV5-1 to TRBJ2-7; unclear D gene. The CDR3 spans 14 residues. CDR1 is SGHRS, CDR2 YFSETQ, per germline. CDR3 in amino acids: CASSLEATSSEQYF. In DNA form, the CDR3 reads TGCGCCAGCAGCTTGGAGGCCACATCCTCCGAGCAGTACTTC.

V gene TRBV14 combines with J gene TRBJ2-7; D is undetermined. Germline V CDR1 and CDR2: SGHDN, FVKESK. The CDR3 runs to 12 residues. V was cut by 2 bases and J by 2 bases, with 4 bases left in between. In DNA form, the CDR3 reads TGTGCCAGCAGCCAAAGGACCTACGAGCAGTACTTC. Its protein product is CASSQRTYEQYF. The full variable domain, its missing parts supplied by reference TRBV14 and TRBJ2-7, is EAGVTQFPSHSVIEKGQTVTLRCDPISGHDNLYWYRRVMGKEIKFLLHFVKESKQDESGMPNNRFLAERTGGTYSTLKVQPAELEDSGVYFCASSQRTYEQYFGPGTRLTVT.

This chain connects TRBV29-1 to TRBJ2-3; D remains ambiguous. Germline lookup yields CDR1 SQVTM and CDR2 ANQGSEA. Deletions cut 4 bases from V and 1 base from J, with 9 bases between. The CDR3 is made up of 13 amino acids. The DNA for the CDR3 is TGCAGCGTTGGGTACCAGCGCACAGATACGCAGTATTTT. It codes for CSVGYQRTDTQYF.

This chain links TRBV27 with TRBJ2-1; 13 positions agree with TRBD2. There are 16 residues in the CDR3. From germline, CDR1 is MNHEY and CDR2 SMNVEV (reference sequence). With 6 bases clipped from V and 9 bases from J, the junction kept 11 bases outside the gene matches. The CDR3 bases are TGTGCCAGCAGCCTCGGGACTAGCGGGACCAGATCTGAGCAGTTCTTC. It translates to CASSLGTSGTRSEQFF.

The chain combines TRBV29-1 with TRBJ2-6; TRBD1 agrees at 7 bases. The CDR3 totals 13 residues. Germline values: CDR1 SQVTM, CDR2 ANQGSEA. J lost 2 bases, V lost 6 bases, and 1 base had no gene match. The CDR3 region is CSVTGTGANVLTF. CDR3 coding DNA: TGCAGCGTGACAGGGACTGGGGCCAACGTCCTGACTTTC.

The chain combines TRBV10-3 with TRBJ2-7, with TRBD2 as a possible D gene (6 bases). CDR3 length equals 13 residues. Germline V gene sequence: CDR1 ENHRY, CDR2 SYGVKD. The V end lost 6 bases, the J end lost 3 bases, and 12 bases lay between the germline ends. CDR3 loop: CAIRGDSNYEQYF. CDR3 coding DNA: TGTGCCATCAGGGGGGACTCAAACTACGAGCAGTACTTC.

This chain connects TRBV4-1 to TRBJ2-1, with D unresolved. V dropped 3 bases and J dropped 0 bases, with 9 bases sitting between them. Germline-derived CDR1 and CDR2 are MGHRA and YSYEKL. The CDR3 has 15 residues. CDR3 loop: CASSHLQSSYNEQFF. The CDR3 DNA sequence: TGCGCCAGCAGCCACCTCCAGAGCTCCTACAATGAGCAGTTCTTC.

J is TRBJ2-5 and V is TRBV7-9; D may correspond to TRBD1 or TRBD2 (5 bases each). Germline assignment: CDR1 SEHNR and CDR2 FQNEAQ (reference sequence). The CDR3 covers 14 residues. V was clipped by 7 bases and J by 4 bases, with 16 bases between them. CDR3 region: CASKTLGDGETQYF. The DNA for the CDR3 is TGTGCCAGCAAGACTTTGGGGGACGGAGAGACCCAGTACTTC.

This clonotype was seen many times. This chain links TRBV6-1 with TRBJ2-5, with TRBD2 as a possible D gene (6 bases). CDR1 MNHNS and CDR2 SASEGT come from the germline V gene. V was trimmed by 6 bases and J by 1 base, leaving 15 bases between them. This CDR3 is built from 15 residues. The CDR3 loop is CASSGPEGFQETQYF. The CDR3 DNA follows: TGTGCCAGCAGCGGGCCGGAGGGATTCCAAGAGACCCAGTACTTC.

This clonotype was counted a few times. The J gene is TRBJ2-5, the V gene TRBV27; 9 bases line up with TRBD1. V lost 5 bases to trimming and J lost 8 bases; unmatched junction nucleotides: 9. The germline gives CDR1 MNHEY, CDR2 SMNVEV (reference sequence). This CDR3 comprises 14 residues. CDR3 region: CASSVTGGGETQYF. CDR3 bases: TGTGCCAGCAGTGTGACAGGGGGAGGAGAAACCCAGTACTTC.

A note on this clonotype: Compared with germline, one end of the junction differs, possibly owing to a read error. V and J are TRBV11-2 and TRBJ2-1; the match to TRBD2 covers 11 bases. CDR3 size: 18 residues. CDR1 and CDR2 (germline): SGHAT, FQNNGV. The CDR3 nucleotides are TGTGCCAGCAGCGTAGAAACTAGCGGGAGATCCTCCTACAATGAGCAGTTCTTC. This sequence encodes CASSVETSGRSSYNEQFF.

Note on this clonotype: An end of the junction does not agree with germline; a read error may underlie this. CDR3 sequence reads: CARSLGGSPYEQFF. The CDR3 DNA reads TGTGCCAGGAGCTTGGGCGGGAGTCCCTATGAGCAGTTCTTC. This chain uses TRBV5-8 with TRBJ2-1; TRBD2 aligns across 7 bases. Germline values: CDR1 SGHTS, CDR2 YDEGEE. The CDR3 spans 14 residues.

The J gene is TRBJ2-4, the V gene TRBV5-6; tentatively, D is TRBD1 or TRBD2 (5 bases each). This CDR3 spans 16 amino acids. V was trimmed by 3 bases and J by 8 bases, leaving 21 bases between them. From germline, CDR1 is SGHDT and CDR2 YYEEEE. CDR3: CASSSGRVWGSDIQYF. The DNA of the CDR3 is TGTGCCAGCAGCTCCGGCAGGGTGTGGGGGTCGGACATTCAGTACTTC.

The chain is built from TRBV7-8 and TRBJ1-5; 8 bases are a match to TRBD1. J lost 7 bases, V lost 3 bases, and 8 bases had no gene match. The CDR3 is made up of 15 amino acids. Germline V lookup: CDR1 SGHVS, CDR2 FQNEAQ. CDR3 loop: CASSLDRVLNQPQHF. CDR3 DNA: TGTGCCAGCAGCTTGGACAGGGTATTAAACCAGCCCCAGCATTTT.

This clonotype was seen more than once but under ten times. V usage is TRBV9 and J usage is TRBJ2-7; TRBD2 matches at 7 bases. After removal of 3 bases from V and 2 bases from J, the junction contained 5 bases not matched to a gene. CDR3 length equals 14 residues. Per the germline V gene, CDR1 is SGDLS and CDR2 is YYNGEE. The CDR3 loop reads CASSAVGGPYEQYF. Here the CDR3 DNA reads TGTGCCAGCAGCGCGGTGGGAGGGCCCTACGAGCAGTACTTC.

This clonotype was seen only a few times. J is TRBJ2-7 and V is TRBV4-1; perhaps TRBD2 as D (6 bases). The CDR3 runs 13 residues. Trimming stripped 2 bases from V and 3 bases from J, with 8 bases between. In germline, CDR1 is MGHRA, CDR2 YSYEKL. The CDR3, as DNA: TGCGCCAGCAGCCAACCGGGGGTCTACGAGCAGTACTTC. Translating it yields CASSQPGVYEQYF.

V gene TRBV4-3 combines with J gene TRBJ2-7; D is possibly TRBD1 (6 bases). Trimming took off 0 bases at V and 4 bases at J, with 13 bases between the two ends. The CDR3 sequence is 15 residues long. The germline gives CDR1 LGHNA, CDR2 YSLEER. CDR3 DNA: TGCGCCAGCAGCCAAGAGGGGGCCATTGGTTACGAGCAGTACTTC. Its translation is CASSQEGAIGYEQYF.

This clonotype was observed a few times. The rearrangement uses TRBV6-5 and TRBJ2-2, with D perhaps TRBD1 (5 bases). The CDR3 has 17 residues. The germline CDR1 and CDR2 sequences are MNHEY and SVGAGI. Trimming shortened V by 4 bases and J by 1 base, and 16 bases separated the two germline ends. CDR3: CASSFSRAHVNTGELFF. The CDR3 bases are TGTGCCAGCAGTTTTAGCAGGGCGCATGTGAACACCGGGGAGCTGTTTTTT.

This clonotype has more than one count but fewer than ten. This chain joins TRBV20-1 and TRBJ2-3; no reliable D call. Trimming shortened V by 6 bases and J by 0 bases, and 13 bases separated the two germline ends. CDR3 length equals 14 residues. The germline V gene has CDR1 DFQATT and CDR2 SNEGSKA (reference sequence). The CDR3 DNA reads TGCAGTGCCGAGCATACAGATAGCACAGATACGCAGTATTTT. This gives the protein CSAEHTDSTDTQYF.

The CDR3 loop reads CASSLRTGTYEQYF. CDR3 DNA: TGCGCCAGCAGCCTACGGACTGGAACCTACGAGCAGTACTTC. This chain links TRBV4-1 with TRBJ2-7; D possibly corresponds to TRBD2 (5 bases). The CDR3 runs to 14 residues. The V end was cut by 4 bases, the J end by 2 bases, with 12 bases between. Germline CDR1 is MGHRA and CDR2 is YSYEKL.

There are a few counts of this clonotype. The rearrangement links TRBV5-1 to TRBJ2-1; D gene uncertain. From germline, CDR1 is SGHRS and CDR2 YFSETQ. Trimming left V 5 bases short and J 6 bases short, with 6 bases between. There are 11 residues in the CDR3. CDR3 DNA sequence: TGCGCCAGCAGAGGCGTCAATGAGCAGTTCTTC. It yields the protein CASRGVNEQFF.

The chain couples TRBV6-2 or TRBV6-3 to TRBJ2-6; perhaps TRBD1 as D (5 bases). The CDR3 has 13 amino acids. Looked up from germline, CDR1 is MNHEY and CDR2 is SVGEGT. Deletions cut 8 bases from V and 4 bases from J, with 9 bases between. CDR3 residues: CASEGVGANVLTF. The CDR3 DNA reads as TGTGCCAGCGAAGGGGTCGGGGCCAACGTCCTGACTTTC.

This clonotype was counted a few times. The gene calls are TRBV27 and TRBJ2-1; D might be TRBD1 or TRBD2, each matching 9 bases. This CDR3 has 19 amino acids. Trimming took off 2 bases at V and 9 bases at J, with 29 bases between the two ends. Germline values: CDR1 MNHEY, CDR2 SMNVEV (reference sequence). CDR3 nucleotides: TGTGCCAGCAGTTTAAGGGACAGGGCGAGTAGCGGGAGATCCAGTGAGCAGTTCTTC. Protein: CASSLRDRASSGRSSEQFF.